These T cell receptor beta chains were read from a single sample in a study of shared clonotypes between healthy human individuals. Some clones are missing from TCRdb's copy, which holds only in-frame ones; the method was immunoSEQ multiplex PCR. The data show about 1.1 million clones, with about 80% seen just once and roughly 0.83% held by the top ten. The sample taken for sequencing was memory CD4+ T cells from PBMCs. The receptors come from a man younger than 35 in good health. Some clones in this sample may be carry-over from other donors' samples. CDR3s include the opening cysteine and the closing phenylalanine or tryptophan. Fields, in order: CDR3 DNA, CDR3 protein, clone size, J gene, D gene, V gene. D genes are given only for firm matches. Size is stated for part of the rows, as once, few or many counts, or as a class when the clone is expanded.

TGTGCCAGCAGTCAAAACCTCGGCACCAATGAGCAGTTCTTC,CASSQNLGTNEQFF,NA,TRBJ2-1,NA,TRBV6-5
TGTGCCAGCAGCCTCAAGGAGAGCACCTACGAGCAGTACTTC,CASSLKESTYEQYF,NA,TRBJ2-7,NA,TRBV7-8
TGTGCCAGCAGCTTGGGACAGGGGAGAGATACGCAGTATTTT,CASSLGQGRDTQYF,once,TRBJ2-3,TRBD1,TRBV5-4
TGTGCCATCAGTGAGTCGGGACAAGACTATGGCTACACCTTC,CAISESGQDYGYTF,NA,TRBJ1-2,NA,TRBV10-3
TGTGCCAGCAGCCCCGACGGCTCCTCTGGAAACACCATATATTTT,CASSPDGSSGNTIYF,NA,TRBJ1-3,NA,TRBV11-2
TGTGCCATCAGTGAAAAAGGGACCGGGGAGCTGTTTTTT,CAISEKGTGELFF,NA,TRBJ2-2,NA,TRBV10-3
TGTGCCTCGAGGAGTGCAGGGGAGGATACCGGGGAGCCGTTTTTT,CASRSAGEDTGEPFF,NA,TRBJ2-2,NA,TRBV30
TGTGCCTGGAGTGTCGGAAGCACAGATACGCAGTATTTT,CAWSVGSTDTQYF,NA,TRBJ2-3,NA,TRBV30
TGTGCCAGCAGCCCCGTCCCGGGGGTGGGCGAGCAGTACTTC,CASSPVPGVGEQYF,NA,TRBJ2-7,NA,TRBV7-6
TGTGCCAGCAGCTTTACAGGGACCCTCCACTTT,CASSFTGTLHF,few,TRBJ1-6,NA,TRBV5-6
TGTGCCTGGAGTGTACGTGGGACAGGGAAAAGAGGCTACGAGCAGTACTTC,CAWSVRGTGKRGYEQYF,NA,TRBJ2-7,TRBD1,TRBV30
TGCGCCAGCAGCGAGACTAGCGGGAGGACAGATACGCAGTATTTT,CASSETSGRTDTQYF,NA,TRBJ2-3,TRBD2,TRBV5-1
TGTGCCAGCAGTTTCTGGCAGAGCGGGGGTAGGTCCTACAATGAGCAGTTCTTC,CASSFWQSGGRSYNEQFF,NA,TRBJ2-1,TRBD2,TRBV28
TGTGCCAGCAGCTTATATCAGCCTATCTTGAACACTGAAGCTTTCTTT,CASSLYQPILNTEAFF,NA,TRBJ1-1,NA,TRBV7-6
TGTGCCAGCAGCTCGGGACAGGGGGCTCATGGCTACACCTTC,CASSSGQGAHGYTF,NA,TRBJ1-2,TRBD1,TRBV7-9
TGCGCCAGCAGCTTGGGGCTAGCGGGGGGCGGAGAGACCCAGTACTTC,CASSLGLAGGGETQYF,NA,TRBJ2-5,TRBD2,TRBV5-1
TGCGCCAGCAGTTCGGGACAGGGGGACTACGAGCAGTACTTC,CASSSGQGDYEQYF,once,TRBJ2-7,TRBD1,TRBV5-1
TGTGCCAGCAGCCCAGGGGACAGGGCCTGGAACACCATATATTTT,CASSPGDRAWNTIYF,NA,TRBJ1-3,TRBD1,TRBV7-2
TGCGCCAGCAGCTTGGACAGCAACGAGCAGTACTTC,CASSLDSNEQYF,NA,TRBJ2-7,NA,TRBV5-1
TGTGCCAGCAGTCCTGACAGGGGGTATCAGCCCCAGCATTTT,CASSPDRGYQPQHF,NA,TRBJ1-5,TRBD1,TRBV11-2
TGCGCCAGCAGCTTGCTTGGGGGGACTACTGAAGCTTTCTTT,CASSLLGGTTEAFF,few,TRBJ1-1,NA,TRBV5-1
TGTGCCAGCAGATCTCAATTAGGGGGCTACGAGCAGTACTTC,CASRSQLGGYEQYF,NA,TRBJ2-7,NA,TRBV11-2